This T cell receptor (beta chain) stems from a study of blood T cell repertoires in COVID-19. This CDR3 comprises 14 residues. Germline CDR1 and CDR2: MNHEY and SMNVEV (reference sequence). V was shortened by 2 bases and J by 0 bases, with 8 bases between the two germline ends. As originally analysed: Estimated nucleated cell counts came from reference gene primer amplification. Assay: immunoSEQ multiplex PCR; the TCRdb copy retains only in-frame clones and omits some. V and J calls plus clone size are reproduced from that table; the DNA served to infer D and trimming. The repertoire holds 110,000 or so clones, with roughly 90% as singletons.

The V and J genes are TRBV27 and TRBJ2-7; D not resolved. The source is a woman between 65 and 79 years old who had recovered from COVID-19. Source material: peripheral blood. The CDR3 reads CASSLRPSSYEQYF. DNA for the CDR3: TGTGCCAGCAGTTTACGGCCTAGCTCCTACGAGCAGTACTTC.